A single sample gave rise to the 17 T cell receptor beta chains below, sequenced in a study of cytomegalovirus exposure and HLA in healthy donors. Amplification used 60 Vbeta primers and 13 Jbeta primers. The table came from immunoSEQ multiplex PCR; TCRdb's copy has only in-frame clones and leaves some out. The data hold around 120,000 clones, with under 90% observed a single time. The sequencing sample was made of PBMCs. The receptors come from a female donor in good health and CMV-seropositive.

The J gene is TRBJ1-1, the V gene TRBV13; no definite D call. Germline values: CDR1 PRHDT, CDR2 FYEKMQ (reference sequence). The CDR3 has 15 amino acids. Trimming stripped 1 base from V and 5 bases from J, with 14 bases between. DNA of the CDR3: TGTGCCAGCAGCTTAGCGGGCACCTGGGAGACTGAAGCTTTCTTT. Amino acids: CASSLAGTWETEAFF.

DNA of the CDR3: TGCGCCAGCAGCGCGTATGGGGCGCAGGGCTACACCTTC. Protein product: CASSAYGAQGYTF. The chain is built from TRBV5-1 and TRBJ1-2; D is possibly TRBD1 (5 bases). This CDR3 is built from 13 residues. Germline V lookup: CDR1 SGHRS, CDR2 YFSETQ. V lost 4 bases and J 8 bases, leaving 15 bases between the germline ends.

In regard to this clone: The same CDR3 is also encoded by other DNA sequences in this sample. The chain carries TRBV2 and TRBJ1-5, with 7 bases identical to TRBD1. V lost 6 bases to trimming and J lost 0 bases; unmatched junction nucleotides: 5. Germline assignment: CDR1 SNHLY and CDR2 FYNNEI. The length of the CDR3 is 15 residues. The CDR3 bases are TGTGCCAGCAGGGGACAGACATATAGCAATCAGCCCCAGCATTTT. Its protein product is CASRGQTYSNQPQHF.

The chain joins TRBV28 to TRBJ1-1; TRBD1 agrees at 7 bases. The V gene end was trimmed by 10 bases and the J gene end by 6 bases; junction bases not matched to a gene: 8. From germline, CDR1 is MDHEN and CDR2 SYDVKM. The CDR3 extends over 12 amino acids. The CDR3 here is CATLDRVAEAFF. CDR3 sequence (DNA): TGTGCCACCTTAGACAGGGTGGCTGAAGCTTTCTTT.

In its sample, this clone was seen a few times. The rearrangement joins TRBV30 to TRBJ1-1; tentatively, D is TRBD1 (5 bases). The CDR3 covers 15 residues. Germline V gene sequence: CDR1 GTSNPN, CDR2 SVGIG (reference sequence). Between the trimmed V and J ends, which lost 4 bases and 1 base, there was a span of 16 bases. In DNA form, the CDR3 reads TGTGCCTGGACCCCATGGTCGGGGGGGAACACTGAAGCTTTCTTT. The encoded protein is CAWTPWSGGNTEAFF.

The chain links TRBV5-1 to TRBJ2-1; TRBD2 matches 9 bases. This CDR3 is 15 amino acids long. V dropped 3 bases and J dropped 7; count of bases not matched to a gene: 8. Germline assignment: CDR1 SGHRS and CDR2 YFSETQ. CDR3 amino acids: CASSSSGGNGNEQFF. In DNA, the CDR3 is TGCGCCAGCAGCTCAAGCGGGGGGAATGGTAATGAGCAGTTCTTC.

The V and J genes are TRBV5-1 and TRBJ1-3, with a possible D match to TRBD1 (6 bases). V gave up 4 bases and J gave up 3 bases, with 17 bases separating them. The CDR3 is made up of 16 amino acids. Germline-derived CDR1 and CDR2 are SGHRS and YFSETQ. The CDR3 DNA sequence: TGCGCCAGCAGCGGTATATGGCAGGGGCTTGGAAACACCATATATTTT. This encodes CASSGIWQGLGNTIYF.

The chain links TRBV9 to TRBJ2-1; 9 nucleotides match TRBD2. The trim removed 1 base at V and 4 bases at J, leaving 3 bases unmatched. Germline CDR1 is SGDLS and CDR2 is YYNGEE. The CDR3 runs to 15 residues. CDR3 sequence (DNA): TGTGCCAGCAGCGTAACCAGCGGGGGGTACAATGAGCAGTTCTTC. Amino acid sequence: CASSVTSGGYNEQFF.

This clone was observed a handful of times. This CDR3 is CSVNGLAGPTDTQYF. The DNA for the CDR3 is TGCAGCGTTAACGGACTAGCGGGGCCCACAGATACGCAGTATTTT. This chain links TRBV29-1 with TRBJ2-3; 12 bases align to TRBD2. The V segment lost 5 bases and the J segment 2 bases; nucleotides outside the gene matches: 5. Germline V lookup: CDR1 SQVTM, CDR2 ANQGSEA. This CDR3 spans 15 amino acids.

The chain uses TRBV6-5 and TRBJ2-7, with a tentative D call TRBD1 (5 bases). Germline V gene lookup returns CDR1 MNHEY and CDR2 SVGAGI. The germline V and J ends were trimmed by 5 bases and 2 bases, with 10 bases remaining between them. This CDR3 spans 13 amino acids. CDR3 sequence: CASSPPGTYEQYF. Here the CDR3 DNA reads TGTGCCAGCAGTCCACCAGGGACCTACGAGCAGTACTTC.

The chain carries TRBV6-5 and TRBJ2-5; 10 nucleotides match TRBD2. V was clipped by 5 bases and J by 5 bases; unmatched bases: 8. The CDR3 runs 15 residues. Germline loops: CDR1 MNHEY, CDR2 SVGAGI. The CDR3 sequence: CASSSGGAGLETQYF. CDR3 DNA: TGTGCCAGCAGTAGCGGGGGGGCCGGGTTGGAGACCCAGTACTTC.

V gene TRBV6-1 combines with J gene TRBJ1-5; TRBD1 is a possible D gene (6 bases). CDR3 length: 18 residues. Germline-derived CDR1 and CDR2 are MNHNS and SASEGT. Deletions cut 4 bases from V and 0 bases from J, with 19 bases between. CDR3 DNA sequence: TGTGCCAGCAGTGTGGCAGGGGCGGCATATAGTAGCAATCAGCCCCAGCATTTT. This encodes CASSVAGAAYSSNQPQHF.

The rearrangement joins TRBV2 to TRBJ1-2, with D possibly matching TRBD1 (5 bases). The germline V gene has CDR1 SNHLY and CDR2 FYNNEI. This CDR3 is 14 amino acids long. The V and J ends lost 5 bases and 6 bases respectively, with 16 bases between them. Here the CDR3 DNA reads TGTGCCAGCAGTATCCGGGGGGGGTTTGATGGCTACACCTTC. Translation gives CASSIRGGFDGYTF.

The chain has TRBV5-1 and TRBJ2-6; 12 positions match TRBD2. This CDR3 is 18 amino acids long. The trim removed 1 base at V and 2 bases at J, leaving 4 bases unmatched. Per the germline V gene, CDR1 is SGHRS and CDR2 is YFSETQ. Here the CDR3 DNA reads TGCGCCAGCAGCTTGAGGGCTAGCGGGGGGGCTGGGGCCAACGTCCTGACTTTC. This sequence encodes CASSLRASGGAGANVLTF. Combining the CDR3 with reference TRBV5-1 and TRBJ2-6 gives the whole variable domain KAGVTQTPRYLIKTRGQQVTLSCSPISGHRSVSWYQQTPGQGLQFLFEYFSETQRNKGNFPGRFSGRQFSNSRSEMNVSTLELGDSALYLCASSLRASGGAGANVLTFGAGSRLTVL.

The chain carries TRBV5-1 and TRBJ2-5, with 8 bases fitting TRBD1. Trimming at V came to 3 bases and at J to 6 bases, leaving 13 bases not matched to a gene. Germline V lookup: CDR1 SGHRS, CDR2 YFSETQ. This CDR3 spans 16 amino acids. The CDR3 bases are TGCGCCAGCAGCTGGGGCAGGGGGCGCGCGGAACAGACCCAGTACTTC. It yields the protein CASSWGRGRAEQTQYF. The variable domain in full, with the rest retrieved from reference TRBV5-1 and TRBJ2-5, is KAGVTQTPRYLIKTRGQQVTLSCSPISGHRSVSWYQQTPGQGLQFLFEYFSETQRNKGNFPGRFSGRQFSNSRSEMNVSTLELGDSALYLCASSWGRGRAEQTQYFGPGTRLLVL.

The chain uses TRBV28 and TRBJ1-1; 7 bases line up with TRBD1. The CDR3 extends over 12 amino acids. With 7 bases clipped from V and 8 bases from J, the junction kept 7 bases outside the gene matches. Per germline, CDR1 MDHEN and CDR2 SYDVKM. The CDR3 DNA sequence: TGTGCCAGCACCTTGTACAGGGGCGAAGCTTTCTTT. It yields the protein CASTLYRGEAFF.

The rearrangement uses TRBV2 and TRBJ2-3; D is uncertain. Germline CDR1 reads SNHLY; CDR2 reads FYNNEI. This CDR3 spans 15 amino acids. V dropped 3 bases and J dropped 0 bases, with 10 bases sitting between them. The CDR3 is CASSDSRQSTDTQYF. CDR3 DNA: TGTGCCAGCAGTGATTCCCGACAAAGCACAGATACGCAGTATTTT.